Listed here are 24 T cell receptor beta chains from one sample, sequenced in a study of OX40 agonist ivuxolimab in advanced cancers. Sequencing used immunoSEQ multiplex PCR; TCRdb keeps in-frame clones, though not all of them. Among more than 80,000 clones listed, about 90% were seen once. Sequencing used CD4+ or CD8+ T cells sorted from blood, obtained in a trial of the OX40 agonist ivuxolimab. The receptors originated from an adult with an advanced solid tumor such as melanoma, head and neck, liver or kidney cancer.

The chain carries TRBV5-1 and TRBJ2-7, with 8 bases that match TRBD1. Germline CDR1 and CDR2: SGHRS and YFSETQ. This CDR3 has 16 amino acids. V shed 1 base, J shed 3 bases, and the junction held 9 bases outside the gene matches. The CDR3 sequence is CASSLQPGGIGYEQYF. The CDR3 DNA is TGCGCCAGCAGCTTGCAGCCAGGGGGCATAGGCTACGAGCAGTACTTC.

The sample holds one count of this clone. The sample contains more than one DNA sequence encoding this CDR3. The chain employs TRBV5-1 and TRBJ1-5; D is unresolved. Germline V CDR1 and CDR2: SGHRS, YFSETQ. This CDR3 is 13 amino acids long. With 4 bases removed from V and 4 bases from J, the gap between germline ends came to 9 bases. The CDR3 sequence is CASSPGSNQPQHF. For the CDR3, the DNA is TGCGCCAGCAGCCCGGGTAGTAATCAGCCCCAGCATTTT.

This chain connects TRBV23-1 to TRBJ1-3, with D hard to call. TRBV23-1 is placed among ORFs of uncertain function. CDR3 length: 16 amino acids. V gave up 7 bases and J gave up 2 bases, with 18 bases separating them. The CDR3 is CASIPGGREPGNTIYF. The DNA for the CDR3 is TGCGCCAGCATCCCAGGTGGAAGAGAACCTGGAAACACCATATATTTT.

The sample holds one count of this clone. Written as DNA, the CDR3 is TGTGCCAGCTCACCCGGACGGAGCCAAGAGACCCAGTACTTC. This translates into CASSPGRSQETQYF. The chain joins TRBV18 to TRBJ2-5; no clear D gene. V was shortened by 3 bases and J by 1 base, with 9 bases between the two germline ends. Looked up from germline, CDR1 is KGHSH and CDR2 is LQKENI. This CDR3 spans 14 amino acids.

The chain uses TRBV11-2 and TRBJ2-7; 7 bases match TRBD1. V shed 4 bases and J 6 bases; nucleotides not matched to a gene: 9. Germline assignment: CDR1 SGHAT and CDR2 FQNNGV. The CDR3 sequence is 14 residues long. This CDR3 reads CASSSPTGKSEQYF. Written as DNA, the CDR3 is TGTGCCAGCAGCTCACCGACAGGGAAAAGCGAGCAGTACTTC.

The V and J genes are TRBV7-9 and TRBJ1-2; no clear D. The CDR3 consists of 15 residues. Germline V CDR1 and CDR2: SEHNR, FQNEAQ (reference sequence). Trimming took 1 base from V and 0 from J, leaving 9 bases between them. CDR3 sequence (DNA): TGTGCCAGCAGCTTAGTCGGCAGCTCTAACTATGGCTACACCTTC. Amino acid sequence: CASSLVGSSNYGYTF.

The chain combines TRBV5-5 with TRBJ2-2; D perhaps matches TRBD1 (6 bases). Deletions cut 5 bases from V and 0 bases from J, with 11 bases between. The germline gives CDR1 SGHKS, CDR2 YYEKEE (reference sequence). The CDR3 is 15 residues long. The CDR3 nucleotides read TGTGCCAGCAGTCTCGGGACAACGAACACCGGGGAGCTGTTTTTT. It encodes CASSLGTTNTGELFF.

This clone was recorded once. The rearrangement uses TRBV5-1 and TRBJ2-6; D remains ambiguous. Trimming left V 0 bases short and J 1 base short, with 11 bases between. This CDR3 spans 17 amino acids. Germline lookup yields CDR1 SGHRS and CDR2 YFSETQ. Written as DNA, the CDR3 is TGCGCCAGCAGCTTGGCTCTCTCACGATCTGGGGCCAACGTCCTGACTTTC. Amino acids: CASSLALSRSGANVLTF.

This clone was found once. The chain joins TRBV14 to TRBJ2-7, with 10 bases fitting TRBD2. The CDR3 is 15 residues long. Germline CDR1 reads SGHDN; CDR2 reads FVKESK. V lost 4 bases to trimming and J lost 4 bases; unmatched junction nucleotides: 7. CDR3 sequence reads: CASSLASGRQYEQYF. The CDR3 DNA follows: TGTGCCAGCAGCCTCGCTAGCGGGAGACAGTACGAGCAGTACTTC.

The chain couples TRBV18 to TRBJ2-5; 7 bases match TRBD1. The V segment lost 3 bases and the J segment 3 bases; nucleotides outside the gene matches: 4. Looked up from germline, CDR1 is KGHSH and CDR2 is LQKENI. The CDR3 length is 14 residues. The CDR3 DNA is TGTGCCAGCTCACCCGGGACAGAGAAAGAGACCCAGTACTTC. Residues: CASSPGTEKETQYF.

V is TRBV6-5 and J is TRBJ2-1, with 13 nucleotides matching TRBD2. Trimming took 0 bases from V and 10 from J; bases not matched to a gene: 0. The CDR3 totals 14 residues. Looked up from germline, CDR1 is MNHEY and CDR2 is SVGAGI. The CDR3 sequence is CASSYSTSGREQFF. The CDR3 DNA reads as TGTGCCAGCAGTTACTCGACTAGCGGGAGGGAGCAGTTCTTC.

There are a few counts of this clone. The rearrangement joins TRBV28 to TRBJ1-4, with 8 bases matching TRBD1. This CDR3 contains 14 residues. Germline V gene sequence: CDR1 MDHEN, CDR2 SYDVKM. J lost 8 bases, V lost 5 bases, and 7 bases had no gene match. CDR3 residues: CASSRQGYREKLFF. The CDR3 nucleotides are TGTGCCAGCAGTCGACAGGGGTATAGAGAAAAACTGTTTTTT.

This clone was seen a single time. This rearrangement joins TRBV9 to TRBJ1-2; possible D gene TRBD1, 6 bases. Germline V gives CDR1 SGDLS, CDR2 YYNGEE. V was shortened by 0 bases and J by 4 bases, with 16 bases between the two germline ends. The length of the CDR3 is 16 residues. The CDR3 is CASSVGTGSTGYGYTF. CDR3 nucleotide sequence: TGTGCCAGCAGCGTAGGTACAGGGTCAACCGGCTATGGCTACACCTTC.

The V and J genes are TRBV28 and TRBJ1-3; unclear D gene. Germline assignment: CDR1 MDHEN and CDR2 SYDVKM. V lost 6 bases, J lost 5 bases, and 5 bases lay in between. The CDR3 sequence is 11 residues long. CDR3 sequence: CASSTRNTIYF. The CDR3 DNA reads TGTGCCAGCAGCACAAGAAACACCATATATTTT. The full variable domain, its missing parts supplied by reference TRBV28 and TRBJ1-3, is DVKVTQSSRYLVKRTGEKVFLECVQDMDHENMFWYRQDPGLGLRLIYFSYDVKMKEKGDIPEGYSVSREKKERFSLILESASTNQTSMYLCASSTRNTIYFGEGSWLTVV.

The chain joins TRBV10-1 to TRBJ1-3; 7 bases agree with TRBD1. In germline, CDR1 is WNHNN, CDR2 SYGVQD (reference sequence). Trimming cost V 4 bases and J 0 bases; bases outside gene matches: 3. The length of the CDR3 is 15 residues. The CDR3 reads CASSGQGLSGNTIYF. DNA of the CDR3: TGCGCCAGCAGTGGACAGGGCCTCTCTGGAAACACCATATATTTT.

In its sample, this clone was seen once. The chain recombines TRBV14 with TRBJ1-2; D is uncertain. V lost 2 bases, J lost 8 bases, and 12 bases lay in between. Germline values: CDR1 SGHDN, CDR2 FVKESK. The CDR3 covers 13 residues. CDR3 coding DNA: TGTGCCAGCAGCCAAACGACTGCCGTAGGCTACACCTTC. Translation: CASSQTTAVGYTF.

This clone appeared once. The V gene is TRBV6-5, the J gene TRBJ1-2; 8 positions agree with TRBD1. After removal of 4 bases from V and 0 bases from J, the junction contained 4 bases not matched to a gene. The germline gives CDR1 MNHEY, CDR2 SVGAGI. The CDR3 consists of 15 residues. CDR3 nucleotide sequence: TGTGCCAGCAGTTTAACAGGGGGGGCTAACTATGGCTACACCTTC. It codes for CASSLTGGANYGYTF.

The chain joins TRBV6-5 to TRBJ1-5; D gene unclear. The CDR3 length is 13 residues. Per the germline V gene, CDR1 is MNHEY and CDR2 is SVGAGI. Trimming removed 8 bases from V and 2 bases from J, with 10 bases in between. For the CDR3, the DNA is TGTGCCAGCTGGGCAGGAGGCAATCAGCCCCAGCATTTT. Translation gives CASWAGGNQPQHF.

The V gene is TRBV7-9, the J gene TRBJ2-1, with D perhaps TRBD2 (5 bases). In germline, CDR1 is SEHNR, CDR2 FQNEAQ (reference sequence). The CDR3 runs 11 residues. Deletions cut 4 bases from V and 9 bases from J, with 7 bases between. CDR3 sequence reads: CASSSEGEQFF. CDR3 DNA: TGTGCCAGCAGCTCAGAGGGTGAGCAGTTCTTC.

The chain combines TRBV7-9 with TRBJ1-1, with 9 bases identical to TRBD1. V gave up 4 bases and J gave up 3 bases; unmatched junction bases: 9. CDR1 is SEHNR and CDR2 is FQNEAQ in the germline V gene (reference sequence). This CDR3 has 16 amino acids. The CDR3 nucleotides read TGTGCCAGCAGCTCCCAACTACAGGGGGCCCACACTGAAGCTTTCTTT. Encoded protein: CASSSQLQGAHTEAFF.

The chain links TRBV7-9 to TRBJ1-1, with D possibly being TRBD1 (6 bases). The CDR3 consists of 15 residues. Germline V CDR1 and CDR2: SEHNR, FQNEAQ (reference sequence). V was pared by 1 base and J by 4 bases, with 13 bases between. CDR3: CASSLDVGARTEAFF. The CDR3 DNA reads as TGTGCCAGCAGCTTAGACGTGGGGGCGCGCACTGAAGCTTTCTTT.

This rearrangement joins TRBV6-5 to TRBJ2-2, with D unresolved. This CDR3 is built from 15 residues. V lost 2 bases, J lost 0 bases, and 7 bases lay in between. The germline V gene has CDR1 MNHEY and CDR2 SVGAGI. Here the CDR3 reads CASSYSYPNTGELFF. In DNA, the CDR3 is TGTGCCAGCAGTTACAGCTATCCGAACACCGGGGAGCTGTTTTTT.

The gene calls are TRBV29-1 and TRBJ2-7; TRBD1 aligns across 8 bases. Germline lookup yields CDR1 SQVTM and CDR2 ANQGSEA. The CDR3 runs to 12 residues. The V and J ends lost 6 bases and 4 bases, in that order; junction bases with no gene match: 5. As DNA, the CDR3 is TGCAGCGTCGGACAGGGCGGGTACGAGCAGTACTTC. Protein product: CSVGQGGYEQYF.

This clone was detected only a few times. The rearrangement links TRBV10-3 to TRBJ1-5; TRBD1 might be the D (5 bases). Per germline, CDR1 ENHRY and CDR2 SYGVKD. V lost 9 bases and J 0 bases, leaving 9 bases between the germline ends. The length of the CDR3 is 13 residues. CDR3 in DNA: TGTGCCATATCCAGGGATAGCAATCAGCCCCAGCATTTT. Translated: CAISRDSNQPQHF.